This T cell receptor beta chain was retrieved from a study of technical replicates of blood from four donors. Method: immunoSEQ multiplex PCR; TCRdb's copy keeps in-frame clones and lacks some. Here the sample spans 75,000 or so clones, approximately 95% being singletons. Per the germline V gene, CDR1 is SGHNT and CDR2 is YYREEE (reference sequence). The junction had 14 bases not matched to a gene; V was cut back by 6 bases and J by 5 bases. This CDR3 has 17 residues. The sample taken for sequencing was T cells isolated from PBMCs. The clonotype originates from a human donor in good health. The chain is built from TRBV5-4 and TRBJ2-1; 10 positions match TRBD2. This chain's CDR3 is CASIGSGRTSRNNEQFF. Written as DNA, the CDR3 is TGTGCCAGCATTGGTAGCGGGAGGACCTCTCGGAACAATGAGCAGTTCTTC.